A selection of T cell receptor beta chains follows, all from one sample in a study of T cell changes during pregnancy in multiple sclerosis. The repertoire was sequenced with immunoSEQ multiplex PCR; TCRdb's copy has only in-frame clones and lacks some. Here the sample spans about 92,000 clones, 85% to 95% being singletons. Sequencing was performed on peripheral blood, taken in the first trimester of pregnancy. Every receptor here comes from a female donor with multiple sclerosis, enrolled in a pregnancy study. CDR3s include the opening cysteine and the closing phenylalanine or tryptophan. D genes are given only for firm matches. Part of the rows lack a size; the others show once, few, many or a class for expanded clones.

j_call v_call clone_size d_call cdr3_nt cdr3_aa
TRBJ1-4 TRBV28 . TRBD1 TGTGCCAGCAGTTTACCCCTTAGGAGGGGGCGTGAAAAACTGTTTTTT CASSLPLRRGREKLFF
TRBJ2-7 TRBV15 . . TGTGCCACCAGCAGAGATAGTAGTAGCGCCTCCTACGAGCAGTACTTC CATSRDSSSASYEQYF
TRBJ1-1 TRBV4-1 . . TGCGCCAGCAGCCATACCGGGGGGCCGGGGACTGAAGCTTTCTTT CASSHTGGPGTEAFF
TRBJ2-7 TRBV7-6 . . TGTGCCAGCAGCACTAGAGACAGGACCCTTGACTACGAGCAGTACTTC CASSTRDRTLDYEQYF
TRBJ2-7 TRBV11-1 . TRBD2 TGTGCCAGCAGCTTAAGTCTTAGCGGGAGCGCTAGCTACGAGCAGTACTTC CASSLSLSGSASYEQYF
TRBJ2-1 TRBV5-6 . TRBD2 TGTGCCAGCAGCTTGGGCGGGAGGCCCCCCTACAATGAGCAGTTCTTC CASSLGGRPPYNEQFF
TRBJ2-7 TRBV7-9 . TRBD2 TGTGCCAGCAGCTCCCGAATCGGACTAGCGGCACCCTACGAGCAGTACTTC CASSSRIGLAAPYEQYF
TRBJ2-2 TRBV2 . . TGTGCCAGCGTCGCAGGGAGGTTCGCGAACACCGGGGAGCTGTTTTTT CASVAGRFANTGELFF
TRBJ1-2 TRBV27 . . TGTGCCAGCAGTTCCACGGAGCGGTCTAACTATGGCTACACCTTC CASSSTERSNYGYTF
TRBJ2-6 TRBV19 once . TGTGCCAGCTCAGGGGTCCGCTCTGGGGCCAACGTCCTGACTTTC CASSGVRSGANVLTF
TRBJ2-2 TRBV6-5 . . TGTGCCAGCAACCAGAAGGCGGAGTTCCTGGGGGAGCTGTTTTTT CASNQKAEFLGELFF
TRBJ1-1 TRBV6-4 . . TGTGCCAGCGCCGAGGGGGAGAACACTGAAGCTTTCTTT CASAEGENTEAFF
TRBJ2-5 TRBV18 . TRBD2 TGTGCCAGCTCACCAAATAGCGGGATAAAGACCCAGTACTTC CASSPNSGIKTQYF
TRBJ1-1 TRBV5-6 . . TGTGCCAGCAGCTTGGCCGGGGAGGGATCGGACACTGAAGCTTTCTTT CASSLAGEGSDTEAFF
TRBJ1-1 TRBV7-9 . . TGTGCCAGCAGCTTAGAGGGCGGGTGGACTGAAGCTTTCTTT CASSLEGGWTEAFF
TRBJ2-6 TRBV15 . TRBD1 TGTGCCACCAGCAGATTACCGGGACAGGGCCTCGCTGGGGCCAACGTCCTGACTTTC CATSRLPGQGLAGANVLTF
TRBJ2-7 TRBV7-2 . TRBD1 TGTGCCAGCAGCTTTACGGGCAGGGGGTCACAGCAGTACTTC CASSFTGRGSQQYF
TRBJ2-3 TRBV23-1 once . TGCGCCAGCAGGCGACAAGACACAGATACGCAGTATTTT CASRRQDTDTQYF